These T cell receptor beta chains were read from a single sample in a study of blood T cell repertoires in COVID-19. Profiled with immunoSEQ multiplex PCR; TCRdb holds only in-frame clones, not every one. The sample carries 130,000 or so clones, around 83% recorded once. Sequencing was carried out using peripheral blood. Source of these receptors: a woman aged 55-69 years with acute or convalescent COVID-19. The CDR3 runs from the conserved cysteine through the conserved F or W. Not every row has a clone size; where given, it reads once, few, many or a size class.

v_gene	abundance	CDR3aa
TRBV3-1/TRBV3-2	.	CASSQDWLPYEQYF
TRBV9	.	CASSPQTGLEQYF
TRBV24-1	.	CATSAYGTGELFF
TRBV19	.	CASSIPQRGPADTQYF
TRBV30	.	CAWSHLRGQNSPLHF
TRBV28	.	CASSPRTGKVSQPQHF
TRBV6-5	.	CASTHSGDRVYGYTF
TRBV9	once	CASSVSVGDREPGELFF
TRBV4-3	.	CASSQSRGLGNQPQHF
TRBV6-5	once	CASSYSQGGGYTF
TRBV7-9	.	CASSLVGQGNEKLFF
TRBV2	.	CASNPSGTEAFF
TRBV4-1	.	CASSRPGQNVNYGYTF
TRBV5-3	.	CARSLTGEQYF
TRBV7-7	once	CASRGGSTGELFF
TRBV5-1	.	CASSLALAGGLNEQFF
TRBV4-3	.	CASSPTFSGGQETQYF
TRBV30	once	CAWTGWSIYNEQFF
TRBV6-5	.	CASSYSGTGKNIQYF
TRBV10-3	.	CAISEISRGNGYTF
TRBV30	.	CAWSSGAGNTIYF
TRBV6-2/TRBV6-3	.	CASSTGAYSNQPQHF
TRBV10-1	.	CASSRTGSGTEAFF
TRBV4-1	.	CASSLQGAQRGGYEQYF
TRBV28	.	CASTNSLSSQEQFF
TRBV5-1	.	CAITRASGGRSYNEQFF
TRBV30	.	CAWRRTGELFF